This T cell receptor beta chain was sequenced for a study of blood T cell repertoires in COVID-19. Clones were read by immunoSEQ multiplex PCR, and TCRdb kept only the in-frame ones, dropping some. The profile covers fewer than 600,000 clones, with 88% appearing a single time and about 2% taken by the ten largest. Germline V gene data show CDR1 as LGHNA and CDR2 as YNFKEQ. This CDR3 contains 13 residues. The ends were cut back, 0 bases at V and 7 bases at J, with 10 bases in the middle. This clone was observed once. Material for sequencing was PBMCs or T cells enriched from blood (not recorded which). The TCR originated in a woman aged 35 to 49 who had recovered from COVID-19. The rearrangement joins TRBV4-2 to TRBJ2-7; D might be TRBD2 (6 bases). The CDR3 sequence is CASSQDLEGEQYF. As DNA, the CDR3 is TGTGCCAGCAGCCAAGATCTGGAGGGGGAGCAGTACTTC.